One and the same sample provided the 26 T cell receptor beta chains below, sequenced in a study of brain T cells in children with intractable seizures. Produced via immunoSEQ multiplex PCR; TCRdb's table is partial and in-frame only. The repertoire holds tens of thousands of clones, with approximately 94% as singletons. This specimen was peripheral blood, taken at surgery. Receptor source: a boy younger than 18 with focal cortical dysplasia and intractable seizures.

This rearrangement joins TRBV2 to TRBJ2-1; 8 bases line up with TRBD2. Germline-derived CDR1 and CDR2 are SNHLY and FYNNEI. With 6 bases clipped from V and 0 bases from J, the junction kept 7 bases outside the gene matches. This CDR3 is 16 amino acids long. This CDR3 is CASSRGGGSSYNEQFF. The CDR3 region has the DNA TGTGCCAGCAGCCGGGGGGGAGGGAGCTCCTACAATGAGCAGTTCTTC.

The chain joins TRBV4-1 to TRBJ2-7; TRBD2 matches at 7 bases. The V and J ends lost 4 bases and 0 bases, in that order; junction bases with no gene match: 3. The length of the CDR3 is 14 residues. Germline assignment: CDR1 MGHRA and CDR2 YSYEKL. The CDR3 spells CASSLRTSSYEQYF. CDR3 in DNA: TGCGCCAGCAGCCTTCGGACTAGCTCCTACGAGCAGTACTTC.

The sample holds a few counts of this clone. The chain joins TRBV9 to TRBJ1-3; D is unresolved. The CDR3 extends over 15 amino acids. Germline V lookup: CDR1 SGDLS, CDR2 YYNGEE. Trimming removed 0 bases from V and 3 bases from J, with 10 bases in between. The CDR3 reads CASSVEHEGGNTIYF. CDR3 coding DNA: TGTGCCAGCAGCGTAGAACACGAAGGTGGAAACACCATATATTTT.

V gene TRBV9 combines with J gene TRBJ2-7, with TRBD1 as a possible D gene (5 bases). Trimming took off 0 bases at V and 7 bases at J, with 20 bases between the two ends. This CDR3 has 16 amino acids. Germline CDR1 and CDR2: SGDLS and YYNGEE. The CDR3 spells CASSVELSGPLVEQYF. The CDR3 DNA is TGTGCCAGCAGCGTAGAATTGTCAGGGCCTCTGGTGGAGCAGTACTTC.

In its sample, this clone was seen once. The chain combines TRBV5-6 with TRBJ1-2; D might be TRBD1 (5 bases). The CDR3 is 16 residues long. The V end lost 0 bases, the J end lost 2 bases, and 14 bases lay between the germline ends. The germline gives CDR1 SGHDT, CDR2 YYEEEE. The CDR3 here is CASSLDGTGPNYGYTF. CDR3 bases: TGTGCCAGCAGCTTGGACGGGACGGGTCCAAACTATGGCTACACCTTC.

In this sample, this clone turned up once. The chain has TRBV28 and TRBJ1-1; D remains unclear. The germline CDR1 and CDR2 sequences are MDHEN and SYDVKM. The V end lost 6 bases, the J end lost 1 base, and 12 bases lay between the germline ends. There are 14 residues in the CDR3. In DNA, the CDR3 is TGTGCCAGCAGCCGTAGGATCGCGAACACTGAAGCTTTCTTT. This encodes CASSRRIANTEAFF.

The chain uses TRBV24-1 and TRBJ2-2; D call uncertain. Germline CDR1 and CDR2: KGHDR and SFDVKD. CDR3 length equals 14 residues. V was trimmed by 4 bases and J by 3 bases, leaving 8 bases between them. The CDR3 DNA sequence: TGTGCCACCAGTGAAAAAAGGTACACCGGGGAGCTGTTTTTT. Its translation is CATSEKRYTGELFF.

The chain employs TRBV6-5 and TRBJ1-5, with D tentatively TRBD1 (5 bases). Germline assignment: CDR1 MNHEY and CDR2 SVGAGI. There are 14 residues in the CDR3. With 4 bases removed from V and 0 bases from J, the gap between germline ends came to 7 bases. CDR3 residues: CASSLTVSNQPQHF. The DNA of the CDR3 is TGTGCCAGCAGTTTGACAGTTAGCAATCAGCCCCAGCATTTT.

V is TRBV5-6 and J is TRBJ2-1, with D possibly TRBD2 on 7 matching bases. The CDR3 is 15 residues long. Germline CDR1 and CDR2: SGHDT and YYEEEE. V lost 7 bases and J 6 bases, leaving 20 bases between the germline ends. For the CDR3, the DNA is TGTGCCAGCCTCCGTTGGCCGAGGGGGGGCAATGAGCAGTTCTTC. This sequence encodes CASLRWPRGGNEQFF.

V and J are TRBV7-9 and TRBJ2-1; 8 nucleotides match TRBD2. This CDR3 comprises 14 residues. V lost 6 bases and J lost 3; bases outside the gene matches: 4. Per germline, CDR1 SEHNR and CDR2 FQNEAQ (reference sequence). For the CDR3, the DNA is TGTGCCAGCAGTTCGCTAGCGGGCTACAATGAGCAGTTCTTC. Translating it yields CASSSLAGYNEQFF.

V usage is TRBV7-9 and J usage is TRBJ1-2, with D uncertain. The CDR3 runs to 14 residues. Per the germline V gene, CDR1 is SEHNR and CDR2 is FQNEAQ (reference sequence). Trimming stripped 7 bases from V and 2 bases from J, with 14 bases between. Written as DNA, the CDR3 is TGTGCCAGCACCCCGAGAACCACCAACTATGGCTACACCTTC. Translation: CASTPRTTNYGYTF.

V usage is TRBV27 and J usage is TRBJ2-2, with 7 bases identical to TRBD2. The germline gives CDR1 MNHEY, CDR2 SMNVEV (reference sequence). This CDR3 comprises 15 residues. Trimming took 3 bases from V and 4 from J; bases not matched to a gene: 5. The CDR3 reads CASSLTSSFTGELFF. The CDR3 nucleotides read TGTGCCAGCAGTTTGACTAGCTCTTTCACCGGGGAGCTGTTTTTT.

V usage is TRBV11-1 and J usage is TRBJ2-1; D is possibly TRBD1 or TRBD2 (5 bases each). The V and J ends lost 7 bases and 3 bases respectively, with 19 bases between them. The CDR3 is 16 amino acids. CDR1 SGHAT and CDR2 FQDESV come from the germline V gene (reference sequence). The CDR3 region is CASTPIGQGLYNEQFF. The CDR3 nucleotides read TGTGCCAGCACTCCGATAGGACAAGGACTCTACAATGAGCAGTTCTTC.

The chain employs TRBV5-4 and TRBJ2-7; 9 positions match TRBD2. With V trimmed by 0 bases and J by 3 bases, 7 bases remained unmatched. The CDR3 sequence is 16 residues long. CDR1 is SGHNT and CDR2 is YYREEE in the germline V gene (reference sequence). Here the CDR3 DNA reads TGTGCCAGCAGCTTGGGCGGCGGGAGGGGGGGCTACGAGCAGTACGTC. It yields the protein CASSLGGGRGGYEQYV.

The CDR3 DNA follows: TGTGCCAGCGCCTTCGGGCAGGGGAAGCGGCAGGCTGGAAACACCATATATTTT. The encoded protein is CASAFGQGKRQAGNTIYF. The chain couples TRBV2 to TRBJ1-3; weak D call: TRBD1 (6 bases). The V end was cut by 8 bases, the J end by 2 bases, with 25 bases between. Per the germline V gene, CDR1 is SNHLY and CDR2 is FYNNEI. The CDR3 is 18 amino acids. The full variable domain, in which reference TRBV2 and TRBJ1-3 provide the parts outside the CDR3, is EPEVTQTPSHQVTQMGQEVILRCVPISNHLYFYWYRQILGQKVEFLVSFYNNEISEKSEIFDDQFSVERPDGSNFTLKIRSTKLEDSAMYFCASAFGQGKRQAGNTIYFGEGSWLTVV.

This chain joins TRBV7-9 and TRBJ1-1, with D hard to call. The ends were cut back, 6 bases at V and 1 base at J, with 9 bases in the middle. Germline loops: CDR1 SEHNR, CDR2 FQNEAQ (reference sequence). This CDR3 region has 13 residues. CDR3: CASRGGGNTEAFF. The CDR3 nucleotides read TGTGCCAGCAGGGGAGGAGGGAACACTGAAGCTTTCTTT.

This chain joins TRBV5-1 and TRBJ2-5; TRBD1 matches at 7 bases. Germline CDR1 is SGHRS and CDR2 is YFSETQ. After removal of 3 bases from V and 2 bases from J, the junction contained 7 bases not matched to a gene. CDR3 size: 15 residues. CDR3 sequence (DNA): TGCGCCAGCAGCTCCCCGGGACAGCCACAAGAGACCCAGTACTTC. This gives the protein CASSSPGQPQETQYF.

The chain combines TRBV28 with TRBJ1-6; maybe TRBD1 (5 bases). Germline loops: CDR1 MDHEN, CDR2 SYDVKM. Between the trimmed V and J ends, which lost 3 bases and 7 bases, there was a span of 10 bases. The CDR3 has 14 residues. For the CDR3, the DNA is TGTGCCAGCAGTTTCCCCAGGGCGAATTCACCCCTCCACTTT. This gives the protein CASSFPRANSPLHF.

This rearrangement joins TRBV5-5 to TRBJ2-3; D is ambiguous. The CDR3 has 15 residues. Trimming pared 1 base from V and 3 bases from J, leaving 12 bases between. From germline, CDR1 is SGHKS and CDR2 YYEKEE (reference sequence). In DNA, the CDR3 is TGTGCCAGCAGCTTGAGTGGATTTGAGACAGATACGCAGTATTTT. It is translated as CASSLSGFETDTQYF.

The CDR3 reads CSVDRGHTDTQYF. CDR3 DNA sequence: TGCAGCGTAGACAGGGGACACACAGATACGCAGTATTTT. This chain joins TRBV29-1 and TRBJ2-3, with 8 bases that match TRBD1. With 6 bases clipped from V and 2 bases from J, the junction kept 4 bases outside the gene matches. In germline, CDR1 is SQVTM, CDR2 ANQGSEA. The CDR3 totals 13 residues.

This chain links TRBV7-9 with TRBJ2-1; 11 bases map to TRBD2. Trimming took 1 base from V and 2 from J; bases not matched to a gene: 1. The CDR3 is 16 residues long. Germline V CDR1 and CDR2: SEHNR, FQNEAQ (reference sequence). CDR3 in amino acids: CASSLGGLAAYNEQFF. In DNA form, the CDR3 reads TGTGCCAGCAGCTTAGGGGGACTAGCGGCCTACAATGAGCAGTTCTTC.

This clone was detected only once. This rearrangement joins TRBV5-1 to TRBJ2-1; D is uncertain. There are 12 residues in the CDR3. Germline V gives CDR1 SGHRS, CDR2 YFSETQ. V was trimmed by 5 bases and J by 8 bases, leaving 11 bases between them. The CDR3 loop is CASRALAYEQFF. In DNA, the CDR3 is TGCGCCAGCAGAGCGTTAGCCTATGAGCAGTTCTTC.

CDR3 protein: CASSESGDTGSGNTIYF. The CDR3, as DNA: TGCGCCAGCAGTGAGAGCGGGGACACCGGCTCTGGAAACACCATATATTTT. This chain connects TRBV10-1 to TRBJ1-3, with D possibly TRBD1 on 6 matching bases. The CDR3 has 17 residues. Germline V gene sequence: CDR1 WNHNN, CDR2 SYGVQD (reference sequence). V shed 2 bases and J shed 0 bases, with 14 bases lying between them.

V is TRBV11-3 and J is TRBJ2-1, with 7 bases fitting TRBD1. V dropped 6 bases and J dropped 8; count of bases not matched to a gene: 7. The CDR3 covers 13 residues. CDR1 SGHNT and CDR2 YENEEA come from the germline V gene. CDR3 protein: CASSFSGQYEQFF. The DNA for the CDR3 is TGTGCCAGCAGTTTTTCGGGACAGTATGAGCAGTTCTTC.

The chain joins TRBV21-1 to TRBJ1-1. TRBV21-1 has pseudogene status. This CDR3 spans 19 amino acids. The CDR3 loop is CASSKANPTASGLNTEAFF. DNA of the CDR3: TGTGCCAGCAGCAAAGCCAATCCAACAGCGTCGGGCTTGAACACTGAAGCTTTCTTT.

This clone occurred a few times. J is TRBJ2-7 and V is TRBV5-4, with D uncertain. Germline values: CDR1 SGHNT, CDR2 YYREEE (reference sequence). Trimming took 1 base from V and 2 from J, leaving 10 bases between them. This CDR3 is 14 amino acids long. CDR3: CASSLMGSTYEQYV. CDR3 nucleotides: TGTGCCAGCAGCTTGATGGGATCGACCTACGAGCAGTACGTC.